This T cell receptor beta chain was sequenced for a study of T cell responses to AZD1222 COVID-19 vaccine. Study findings and constraints: Spike-specific TCR breadth and depth rose after two AZD1222 doses.

This CDR3 has 14 residues. Germline V lookup: CDR1 WNHNN, CDR2 SYGVQD (reference sequence). Between the trimmed V and J ends, which lost 6 bases and 2 bases, there was a span of 14 bases. Profiling relied on immunoSEQ multiplex PCR, and the TCRdb table lists in-frame clones only, not all of them. This sample has over 150,000 clones, with approximately 87% found just once. With respect to this clone: Its antigen remains unidentified.

This material consisted of peripheral blood, taken on day 0 of MenACWY control vaccination. The V call is TRBV10-1, the J call TRBJ2-7; D gene uncertain. The receptor comes from an adult in good health. The CDR3 sequence: CASRAAASPYEQYF. Here the CDR3 DNA reads TGCGCCAGCAGGGCAGCAGCGTCTCCCTACGAGCAGTACTTC.